This T cell receptor (beta chain) originates from a study of shared clonotypes between healthy human individuals. Whole-study findings and limits: Blood was the sole source, and tissue repertoires probably differ.

Germline CDR1 is SEHNR and CDR2 is FQNEAQ (reference sequence). Between the trimmed V and J ends, which lost 2 bases and 2 bases, there was a span of 7 bases. The CDR3 length is 13 residues. Comment on this clone: No antigen is known for it.

Researchers ran the assay at a deep level. Sequencing used immunoSEQ multiplex PCR; TCRdb keeps in-frame clones, though not all of them. The table shows about 710,000 clones, with over 60% occurring only once. Sequenced: memory CD4+ T cells sorted from blood. Subset reported: CD45RA-negative fraction. The sequence was obtained from a woman in her 30s in good health. V and J are TRBV7-9 and TRBJ2-7, with D possibly matching TRBD1 (5 bases). CDR3 protein: CASSLKGTYEQYF. CDR3 in DNA: TGTGCCAGCAGCTTAAAGGGGACCTACGAGCAGTACTTC.